The T cell receptor (beta chain) described here comes from a study of blood T cell repertoires in COVID-19 (dated by TCRdb to between 2020 and 2021). With regard to the full study: Samples covering the acute and convalescent phases of COVID-19 were provided by collaborators in the United States, Italy and Spain. The prospective study material was composed of cDNA or gDNA derived from T cells, B-cell-depleted T cells, or PBMCs. Deeply sampled blood TCRbeta repertoires from subjects exposed to, actively infected with, or recovered from COVID-19 were included in the dataset. A freely available public database, intended as a resource for researchers studying the immune response to SARS-CoV-2, is where the repertoires were released. Samples came from the ongoing ImmuneRACE study (first 160 participants) plus 1,254 subjects from 6 global collaborators. Nearly every sample came with metadata listing a de-identified subject ID, COVID-19 status, age in years and sex. Where available, HLA class I and class II types were obtained from metadata supplied by the sample provider rather than from assay-based typing.

Note on this clone: What antigen it recognizes has not been identified. Base qualities are missing; no much larger clone stands one base away.

TCRbeta CDR3 regions were amplified from genomic DNA using the immunoSEQ Assay, a bias-controlled multiplex PCR. Processing in the source paper ran as follows. Within the assay, amplification of reference gene primers was used to estimate how many nucleated cells each sample contained. Sequence reads were collapsed and filtered to measure the absolute abundance of every unique TCRbeta CDR3 rearrangement. Productive Simpson clonality was computed per sample as the square root of Simpson's diversity index over productive rearrangements. TCRdb's version of the immuneACCESS table is confined to in-frame rearrangements and falls short of the full clone set. An unresolved V gene accounts for under half of the shortfall where checked; the remainder is of unknown origin. The V and J calls and the clone size are those of that table, but D and trimming were determined from the DNA. The sample contains about 200,000 clones, 70% to 90% of them found a single time. The ten largest clones represent around 7.3% of the sample.

What the study reported, not specific to this receptor: How much clinical and demographic metadata was included differed by source and by participant, and the metadata was provided uncurated.

Whole blood was collected in K2EDTA tubes by collaborating institutions according to the institutions' own protocols. Collaborator samples were shipped for TCRbeta analysis as frozen whole blood, isolated PBMCs, or DNA extracted from either sample type. The CDR3 goes from the cysteine to the phenylalanine over 15 residues. The read is trimmed to its CDR3 DNA, 45 bases read in frame from base 1. The receptor's source is a woman between 45 and 65 years old with active or convalescent COVID-19. The sequenced material came from peripheral blood. The sequence links TRBV21-1 to TRBJ2-7; whether TRBD2, the table's D call, matches the DNA was not checked. TRBV21-1 is deemed a pseudogene. The CDR3 reads CASSTPSGGSGEQYF. The DNA sequence is given as TGTGCCAGCAGCACCCCTAGCGGGGGTTCCGGGGAGCAGTACTTC.